Presented here are 3 T cell receptor beta chains from one specimen sequenced in a study of Ad26.COV2.S vaccination and SARS-CoV-2 variants (dated by TCRdb to the early 2020s). In light of the paper, this sample's treatment or condition label describes: roughly 20 received Ad26.COV2.S at low or high dose, single or two shots; about 5 received placebo; per-sample allocation not given. Repertoires of vaccine and placebo recipients were sequenced from samples taken on day 63 after the first injection. Libraries were built with the immunoSEQ multiplex PCR assay. TCRdb holds this immuneACCESS table with in-frame rearrangements only. Some clones are missing; in checked studies, unresolved V genes explain under half, and the rest has no known cause. The sample table lists hundreds of thousands of clones, about 89% of them with a count of one. Approximately 1.5% of the sample is taken by the ten largest.

The sequences come from peripheral blood, collected in a trial of Ad26.COV2.S vaccine versus placebo. All receptors derive from a person aged 18 to 59 who received the Ad26.COV2.S COVID-19 vaccine or a placebo.

V is TRBV7-2 and J is TRBJ1-3; no clear D. Germline assignment: CDR1 SGHTA and CDR2 FQGNSA. V was shortened by 5 bases and J by 4 bases, with 15 bases between the two germline ends. This CDR3 has 15 amino acids. The CDR3 coding sequence is TGTGCCAGCAGCCCCGATGACACGCCCGGAAACACCATATATTTT. It specifies CASSPDDTPGNTIYF.

The rearrangement links TRBV18 to TRBJ2-3; 7 positions agree with TRBD2. There are 16 residues in the CDR3. The germline V gene encodes CDR1 KGHSH and CDR2 LQKENI. V lost 4 bases, J lost 8 bases, and 15 bases stayed unmatched. The CDR3: CASSQGNSGPPGTQYF. In DNA form, the CDR3 reads TGTGCCAGCTCACAAGGAAATAGCGGGCCTCCTGGTACGCAGTATTTT. The whole variable domain, filled in from reference TRBV18 and TRBJ2-3, reads NAGVMQNPRHLVRRRGQEARLRCSPMKGHSHVYWYRQLPEEGLKFMVYLQKENIIDESGMPKERFSAEFPKEGPSILRIQQVVRGDSAAYFCASSQGNSGPPGTQYFGPGTRLTVL.

In this sample, this clone turned up a few times. The CDR3 region is CASSFGGPSSPLHF. The CDR3 DNA sequence: TGTGCCAGCAGTTTTGGGGGGCCGTCTTCACCCCTCCACTTT. The chain recombines TRBV27 with TRBJ1-6, with D perhaps TRBD1 (6 bases). CDR1 is MNHEY, CDR2 SMNVEV, per germline (reference sequence). The CDR3 length is 14 residues. V was trimmed by 3 bases and J by 9 bases, leaving 12 bases between them.